The T cell receptor beta chain under discussion was sequenced for a study of T cells in Graves' hyperthyroidism and ophthalmopathy. The CDR3 is made up of 17 amino acids. The germline CDR1 and CDR2 sequences are DFQATT and SNEGSKA (reference sequence). J was trimmed by 0 bases and V by 6 bases; bases with no gene match: 14. RNA transcripts yielded amplified TCR beta CDR3 regions. Researchers ran a first-round RT-PCR on the TCR CDR3 using the HTBI primer set. MiXCR, run by TCRdb on the multiplex PCR reads, gives a single entry per CDR3 protein. The sample shows hundreds of thousands of distinct CDR3 sequences, around 38% of them seen only once.

The sample taken for sequencing was blood. This chain links TRBV20-1 with TRBJ1-3; TRBD1 agrees at 7 bases. The sequence came from a young man with Graves' hyperthyroidism. CDR3 nucleotide sequence: TGCAGTGCGGAAACAGGGGACCGACCGAGCTCTGGAAACACCATATATTTT. Protein: CSAETGDRPSSGNTIYF.